The T cell receptor (beta chain) under discussion was sequenced for a study of PD-1 blockade in classical Hodgkin lymphoma (TCRdb year 2020). For the wider study: Nivolumab dosing was 3 mg/kg intravenously every 2 weeks, continuing until either disease progression or unacceptable toxicity. The study used CyTOF and TCR beta sequencing to define a peripheral blood immune signature of response to PD-1 blockade in classical Hodgkin lymphoma. Study-level results and caveats: Baseline TCR diversity was reported as lower in newly diagnosed patients than in healthy donors, and lower still in relapsed/refractory patients. By C4D1, a significant rise was seen in CD4+ TCR diversity but not in CD8+ TCR diversity (p=0.0027 vs p=0.16), and the rise was most apparent among complete responders (p=0.02). Trial patients with a complete response had baseline diversity similar to that of newly diagnosed patients, while partial responders and progressors had significantly lower diversity. Lower diversity was observed in patients in whom nivolumab was started less than 1 year after ASCT, and these patients were excluded from later analyses so that confounding by immune reconstitution would be avoided. The study was limited to a single clinical trial cohort, and causes of repertoire differences, possibly disease activity or prior therapy, remained undefined.

Genomic DNA was extracted with the Qiagen DNeasy kit from unsorted PBMCs and from negatively selected CD4+ and CD8+ fractions. TCR beta CDR3 regions were subjected to amplification by immunoSEQ multiplex PCR with primers that anneal to V and J segments. A synthetic immune receptor repertoire was used to minimize amplification bias, and any remaining bias was removed computationally after sequencing. The original pipeline was this. Custom Python scripts were used to quantify repertoire diversity as the Shannon entropy index. Unsorted, CD4+ and CD8+ repertoires were examined separately, except in combined analyses, for which CD4+ and CD8+ sequences were merged in silico. A clone was considered expanded if an increase in frequency of at least 2-fold after treatment relative to C1D1 was found, and a pseudocount of 0.5 was applied to clones undetected at baseline. Singleton clones were defined as clones with 0 or 1 copy at C1D1, and non-singleton clones were defined as clones with 2 or more copies. By matching protein sequences in sorted samples from the same patient, clones expanded in unsorted samples were annotated as CD4+, CD8+ or unknown. Diversity changes from C1D1 to C4D1 were tested in paired samples using Wilcoxon tests. Drawn from immuneACCESS, this table holds only the in-frame rearrangements with V and J called that TCRdb kept. Clones are partly lost; checked studies trace under half to an unresolved V gene and leave the rest unexplained. The DNA was the basis for D and trimming; V, J and clone size are from that table. For this sample there are about 40,000 clones; roughly 88% appear just once. Approximately 7.5% of the sample belongs to the ten largest clones.

About this clone itself: Its binding antigen is unknown. Per-base qualities were not stored, and no clone one base away is much larger.

The time point label, read with the paper, signifies: cycle 2 day 1 (C2D1) of nivolumab. All trial patients had relapsed after autologous stem cell transplantation, with cohorts A, B and C differing in prior brentuximab vedotin exposure. The trial cohort comprised a few dozen patients with relapsed/refractory classical Hodgkin lymphoma whose best overall responses were complete response, partial response or progressive disease. Single-agent nivolumab was administered to trial patients in the multi-cohort phase II CheckMate 205 trial. An independent review committee assessed best overall response by applying the 2007 International Working Group response criteria. Trial PBMCs were obtained immediately prior to nivolumab initiation (C1D1) and on therapy at cycle 2 day 1 and cycle 4 day 1. Peripheral blood was collected in 8 mL Vacutainer Cell Preparation Tubes, from which PBMCs were isolated by centrifugation and then cryopreserved.

The sample consisted of peripheral blood mononuclear cells (PBMCs), taken before the second cycle of nivolumab. The receptor's source is a human donor with classical Hodgkin lymphoma.

This receptor has the CDR3 CASSPGGEGNQPQHF. In nucleotide form, the sequence is TGTGCCAGCAGCCCGGGTGGGGAGGGCAATCAGCCCCAGCATTTT. The chain is encoded by TRBV28 joined to TRBJ1-5, with no confident D gene call. The cysteine opens and the phenylalanine closes a CDR3 of 15 amino acids. Only the CDR3 part of the read is kept: 45 bases, read in frame from the first base. CDR1 is given as MDHEN and CDR2 as SYDVKM, both from the germline V gene. Trimming costs V 6 bases and J 2 bases, and their ends lie 14 bases apart.